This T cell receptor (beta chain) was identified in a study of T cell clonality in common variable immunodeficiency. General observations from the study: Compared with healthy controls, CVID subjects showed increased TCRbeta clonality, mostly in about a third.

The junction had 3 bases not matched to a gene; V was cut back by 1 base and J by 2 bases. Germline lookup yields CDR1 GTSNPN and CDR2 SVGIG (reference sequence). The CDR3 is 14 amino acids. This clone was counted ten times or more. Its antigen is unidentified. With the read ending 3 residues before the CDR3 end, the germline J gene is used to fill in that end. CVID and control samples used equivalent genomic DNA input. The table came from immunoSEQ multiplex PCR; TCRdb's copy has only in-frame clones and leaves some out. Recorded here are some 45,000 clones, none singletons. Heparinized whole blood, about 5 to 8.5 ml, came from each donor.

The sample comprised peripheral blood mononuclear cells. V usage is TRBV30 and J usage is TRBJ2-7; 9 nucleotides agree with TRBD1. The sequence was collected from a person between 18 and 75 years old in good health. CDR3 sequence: CAWSGGQGTYEQYF. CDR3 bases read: TGTGCCTGGAGTGGGGGACAGGGAACCTACGAG.